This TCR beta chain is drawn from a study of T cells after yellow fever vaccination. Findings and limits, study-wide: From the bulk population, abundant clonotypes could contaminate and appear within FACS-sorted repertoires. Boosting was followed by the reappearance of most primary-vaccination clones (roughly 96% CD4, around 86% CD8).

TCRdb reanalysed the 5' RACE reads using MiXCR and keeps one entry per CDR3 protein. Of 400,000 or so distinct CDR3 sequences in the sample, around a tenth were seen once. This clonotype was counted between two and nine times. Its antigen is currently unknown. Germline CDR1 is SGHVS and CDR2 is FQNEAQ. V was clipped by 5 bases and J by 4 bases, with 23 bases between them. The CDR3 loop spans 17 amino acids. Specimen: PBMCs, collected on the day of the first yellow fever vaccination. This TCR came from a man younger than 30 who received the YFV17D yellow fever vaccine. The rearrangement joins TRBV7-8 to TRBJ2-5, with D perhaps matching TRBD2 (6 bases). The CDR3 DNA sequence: TGTGCCAGCAGCCTCGTTTATTCGACTAGGCGCGGAGAGACCCAGTACTTC. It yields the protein CASSLVYSTRRGETQYF.